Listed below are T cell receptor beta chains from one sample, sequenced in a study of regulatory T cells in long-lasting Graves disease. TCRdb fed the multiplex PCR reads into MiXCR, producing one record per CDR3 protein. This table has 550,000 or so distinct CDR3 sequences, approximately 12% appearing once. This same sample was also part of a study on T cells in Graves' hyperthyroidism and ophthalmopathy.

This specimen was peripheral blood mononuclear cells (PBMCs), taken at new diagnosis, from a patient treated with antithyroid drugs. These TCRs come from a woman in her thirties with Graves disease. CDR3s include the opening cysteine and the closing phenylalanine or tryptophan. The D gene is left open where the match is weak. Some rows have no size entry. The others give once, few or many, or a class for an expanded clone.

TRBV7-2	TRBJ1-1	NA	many	CASSLRGRRKMNTEAFF	TGTGCCAGCAGCTTGAGAGGTCGACGTAAAATGAACACTGAAGCTTTCTTT
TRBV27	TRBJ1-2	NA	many	CASSLQGFYGYTF	TGTGCCAGCAGTTTACAGGGGTTCTATGGCTACACCTTC
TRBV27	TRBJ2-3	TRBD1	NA	CASSWDRFTDTQYF	TGTGCCAGCAGTTGGGACAGATTCACAGATACGCAGTATTTT
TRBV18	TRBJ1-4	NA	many	CASSLTGGPPEKLFF	TGTGCCAGCTCACTCACTGGGGGGCCTCCGGAAAAACTGTTTTTT
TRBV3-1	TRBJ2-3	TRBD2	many	CASSRGASGSGADTQYF	TGTGCCAGCAGCCGCGGAGCTAGCGGGAGTGGAGCAGATACGCAGTATTTT
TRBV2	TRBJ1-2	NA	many	CASSETPHRAGGYTF	TGTGCCAGCAGCGAGACCCCTCACCGGGCCGGTGGCTACACCTTC
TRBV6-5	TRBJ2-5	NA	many	CASSYDVGPRYF	TGTGCCAGCAGTTACGACGTGGGCCCCAGGTACTTC
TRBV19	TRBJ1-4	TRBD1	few	CASIRTGTGREKLFF	TGTGCCAGTATCCGAACCGGGACAGGCCGTGAAAAACTGTTTTTT
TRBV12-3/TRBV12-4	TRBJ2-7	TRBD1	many	CASSLGTGITYEQYF	TGTGCCAGCAGTTTAGGGACAGGGATAACCTACGAGCAGTACTTC
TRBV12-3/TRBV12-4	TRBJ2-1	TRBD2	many	CASSSASGTNNEQFF	TGTGCCAGCAGTTCGGCCTCCGGGACTAACAATGAGCAGTTCTTC
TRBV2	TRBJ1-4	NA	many	CASNARGEKLFF	TGTGCCAGCAACGCACGAGGGGAAAAACTGTTTTTT
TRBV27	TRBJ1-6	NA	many	CASSGVLHSPLHF	TGTGCCAGCAGCGGGGTTCTACACTCACCCCTCCACTTT
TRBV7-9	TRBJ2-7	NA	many	CASSLGSEPYEQYF	TGTGCCAGCAGCTTAGGATCAGAACCCTACGAGCAGTACTTC
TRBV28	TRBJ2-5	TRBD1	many	CASSFTAGGAETQYF	TGTGCCAGCAGTTTCACAGCAGGGGGCGCAGAGACCCAGTACTTC
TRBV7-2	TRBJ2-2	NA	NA	CASSFRGFGTGELFF	TGTGCCAGCAGCTTCAGGGGTTTCGGGACCGGGGAGCTGTTTTTT
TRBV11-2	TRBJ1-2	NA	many	CASSLDPGDGYTF	TGTGCCAGCAGCCTAGACCCGGGGGATGGCTACACCTTC
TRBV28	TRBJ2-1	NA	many	CASSLWDNEQFF	TGTGCCAGCAGTTTATGGGACAATGAGCAGTTCTTC
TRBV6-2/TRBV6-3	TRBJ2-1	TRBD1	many	CASSYSFGQETYNEQFF	TGTGCCAGCAGTTACTCATTTGGACAGGAGACCTACAATGAGCAGTTCTTC
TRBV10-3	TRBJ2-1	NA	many	CAISYQPSSYNEQFF	TGTGCCATCTCGTACCAACCGAGCTCCTACAATGAGCAGTTCTTC
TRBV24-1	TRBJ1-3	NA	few	CATSEHGNTIYF	TGTGCCACCAGTGAACATGGAAACACCATATATTTT
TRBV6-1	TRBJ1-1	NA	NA	CASSEAAWGVTEAFF	TGTGCCAGCAGTGAAGCGGCTTGGGGAGTCACTGAAGCTTTCTTT
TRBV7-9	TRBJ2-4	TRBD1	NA	CASSLERGQGGLIQYF	TGTGCCAGCAGCTTAGAAAGGGGACAGGGAGGATTGATTCAGTACTTC
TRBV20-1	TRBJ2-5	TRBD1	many	CSAWDRSETQYF	TGCAGTGCCTGGGACAGGTCGGAGACCCAGTACTTC
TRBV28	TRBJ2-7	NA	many	CASSFLTGTYEQYF	TGTGCCAGCAGTTTTTTGACGGGGACCTACGAGCAGTACTTC
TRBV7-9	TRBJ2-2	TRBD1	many	CASSLAPIAGTANTGELFF	TGTGCCAGCAGCTTGGCCCCTATTGCCGGGACAGCGAACACCGGGGAGCTGTTTTTT